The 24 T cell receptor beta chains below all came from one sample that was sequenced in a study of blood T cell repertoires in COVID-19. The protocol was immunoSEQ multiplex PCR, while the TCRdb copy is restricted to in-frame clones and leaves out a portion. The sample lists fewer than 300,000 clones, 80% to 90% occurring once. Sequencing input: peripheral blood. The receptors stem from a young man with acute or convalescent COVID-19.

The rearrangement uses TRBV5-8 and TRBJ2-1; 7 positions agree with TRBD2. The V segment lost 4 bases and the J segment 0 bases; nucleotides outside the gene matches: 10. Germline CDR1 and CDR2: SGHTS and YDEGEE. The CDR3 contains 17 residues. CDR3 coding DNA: TGTGCCAGCAGCGATAACCTAGCGGTAAACTCCTACAATGAGCAGTTCTTC. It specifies CASSDNLAVNSYNEQFF.

The CDR3 region has the DNA TGTGCCAGCAGCCTGGGTGCGGAGCGACTGGCCTATGGCTACACCTTC. This encodes CASSLGAERLAYGYTF. The rearrangement uses TRBV5-4 and TRBJ1-2; D is ambiguous. In germline, CDR1 is SGHNT, CDR2 YYREEE (reference sequence). Trimming took 4 bases from V and 4 from J, leaving 20 bases between them. The CDR3 is made up of 16 amino acids. Full variable domain (outside the CDR3, taken from reference TRBV5-4 and TRBJ1-2): ETGVTQSPTHLIKTRGQQVTLRCSSQSGHNTVSWYQQALGQGPQFIFQYYREEENGRGNFPPRFSGLQFPNYSSELNVNALELDDSALYLCASSLGAERLAYGYTFGSGTRLTVV.

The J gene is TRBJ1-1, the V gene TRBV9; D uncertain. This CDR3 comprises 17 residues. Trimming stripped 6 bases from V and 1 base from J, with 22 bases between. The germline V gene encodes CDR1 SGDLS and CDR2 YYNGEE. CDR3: CASTLAPEDPENTEAFF. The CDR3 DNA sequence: TGTGCCAGCACCCTAGCCCCAGAGGACCCAGAGAACACTGAAGCTTTCTTT.

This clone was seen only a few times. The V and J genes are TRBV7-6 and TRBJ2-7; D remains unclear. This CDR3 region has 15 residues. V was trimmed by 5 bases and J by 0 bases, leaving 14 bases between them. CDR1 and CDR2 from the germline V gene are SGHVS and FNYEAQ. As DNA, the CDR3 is TGTGCCAGCAGCCCAGCCGGTGGAGACTCCTACGAGCAGTACTTC. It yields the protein CASSPAGGDSYEQYF.

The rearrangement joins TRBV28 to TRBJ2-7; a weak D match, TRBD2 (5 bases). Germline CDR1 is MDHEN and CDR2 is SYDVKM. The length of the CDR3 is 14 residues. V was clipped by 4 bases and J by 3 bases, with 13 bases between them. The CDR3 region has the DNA TGTGCCAGCAGTTCTACGGACTTTTTCTACGAGCAGTACTTC. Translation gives CASSSTDFFYEQYF.

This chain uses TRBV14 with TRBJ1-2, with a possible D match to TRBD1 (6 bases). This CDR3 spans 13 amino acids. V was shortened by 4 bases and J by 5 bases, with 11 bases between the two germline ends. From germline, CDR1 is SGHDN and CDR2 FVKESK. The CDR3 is CASSPQGEYGYTF. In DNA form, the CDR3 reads TGTGCCAGCAGCCCACAGGGTGAGTATGGCTACACCTTC.

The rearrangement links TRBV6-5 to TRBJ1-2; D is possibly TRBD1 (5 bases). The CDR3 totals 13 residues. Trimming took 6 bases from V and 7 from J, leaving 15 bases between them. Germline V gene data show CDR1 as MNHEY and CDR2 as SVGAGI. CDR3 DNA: TGTGCCAGCAGCCAAAACCGGGACTCTGGCTACACCTTC. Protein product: CASSQNRDSGYTF.

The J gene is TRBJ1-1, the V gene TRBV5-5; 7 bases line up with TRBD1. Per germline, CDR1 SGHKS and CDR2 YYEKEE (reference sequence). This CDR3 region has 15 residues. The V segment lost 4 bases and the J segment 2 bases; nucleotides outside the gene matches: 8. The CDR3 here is CASSRRQGSNTEAFF. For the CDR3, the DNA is TGTGCCAGCAGCCGACGACAGGGCTCCAACACTGAAGCTTTCTTT.

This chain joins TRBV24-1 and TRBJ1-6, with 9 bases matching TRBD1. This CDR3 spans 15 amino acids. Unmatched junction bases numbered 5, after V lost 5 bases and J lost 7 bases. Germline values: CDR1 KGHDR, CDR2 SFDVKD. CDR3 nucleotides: TGTGCCACCAGTGCCCCGGGACAGGGCAATTCACCCCTCCACTTT. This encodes CATSAPGQGNSPLHF.

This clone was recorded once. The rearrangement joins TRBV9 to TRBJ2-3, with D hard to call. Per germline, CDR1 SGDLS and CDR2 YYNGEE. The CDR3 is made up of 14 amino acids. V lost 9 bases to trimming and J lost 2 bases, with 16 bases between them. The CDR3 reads CATRRLDHTDTQYF. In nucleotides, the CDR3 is TGTGCCACCAGGCGCTTAGATCACACAGATACGCAGTATTTT.

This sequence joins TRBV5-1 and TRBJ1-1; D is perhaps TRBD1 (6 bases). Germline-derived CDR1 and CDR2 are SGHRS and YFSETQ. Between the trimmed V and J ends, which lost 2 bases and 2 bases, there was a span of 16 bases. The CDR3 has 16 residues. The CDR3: CASSFSVDRYNTEAFF. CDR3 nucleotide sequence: TGCGCCAGCAGCTTTTCCGTCGACAGGTATAACACTGAAGCTTTCTTT.

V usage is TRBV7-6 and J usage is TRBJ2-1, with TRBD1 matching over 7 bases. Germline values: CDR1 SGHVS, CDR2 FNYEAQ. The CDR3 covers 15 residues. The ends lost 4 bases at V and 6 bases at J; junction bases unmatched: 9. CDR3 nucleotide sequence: TGTGCCAGCAGCTCGACAGGGAAGAATGGCAATGAGCAGTTCTTC. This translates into CASSSTGKNGNEQFF.

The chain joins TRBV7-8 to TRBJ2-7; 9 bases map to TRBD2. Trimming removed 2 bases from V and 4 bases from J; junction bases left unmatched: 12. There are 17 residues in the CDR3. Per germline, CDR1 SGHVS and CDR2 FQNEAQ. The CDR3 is CASSLRLSTSGLYEQYF. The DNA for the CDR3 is TGTGCCAGCAGCTTAAGGTTATCGACTAGCGGCCTTTACGAGCAGTACTTC. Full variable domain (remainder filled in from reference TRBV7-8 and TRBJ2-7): GAGVSQSPRYKVAKRGQDVALRCDPISGHVSLFWYQQALGQGPEFLTYFQNEAQLDKSGLPSDRFFAERPEGSVSTLKIQRTQQEDSAVYLCASSLRLSTSGLYEQYFGPGTRLTVT.

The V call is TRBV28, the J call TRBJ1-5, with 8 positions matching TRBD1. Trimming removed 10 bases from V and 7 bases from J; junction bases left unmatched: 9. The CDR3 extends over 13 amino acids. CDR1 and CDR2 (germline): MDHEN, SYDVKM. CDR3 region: CATTSGGRQPQHF. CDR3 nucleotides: TGTGCCACCACATCAGGGGGCAGGCAGCCCCAGCATTTT. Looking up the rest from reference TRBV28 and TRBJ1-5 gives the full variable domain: DVKVTQSSRYLVKRTGEKVFLECVQDMDHENMFWYRQDPGLGLRLIYFSYDVKMKEKGDIPEGYSVSREKKERFSLILESASTNQTSMYLCATTSGGRQPQHFGDGTRLSIL.

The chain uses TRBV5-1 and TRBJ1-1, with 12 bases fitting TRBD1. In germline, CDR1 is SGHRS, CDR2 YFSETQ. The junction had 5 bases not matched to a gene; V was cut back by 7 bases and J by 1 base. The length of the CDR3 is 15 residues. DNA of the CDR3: TGCGCCAGCGGGACAGGGGGCGTTTGGAACACTGAAGCTTTCTTT. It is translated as CASGTGGVWNTEAFF. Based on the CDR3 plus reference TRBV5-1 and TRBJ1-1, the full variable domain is KAGVTQTPRYLIKTRGQQVTLSCSPISGHRSVSWYQQTPGQGLQFLFEYFSETQRNKGNFPGRFSGRQFSNSRSEMNVSTLELGDSALYLCASGTGGVWNTEAFFGQGTRLTVV.

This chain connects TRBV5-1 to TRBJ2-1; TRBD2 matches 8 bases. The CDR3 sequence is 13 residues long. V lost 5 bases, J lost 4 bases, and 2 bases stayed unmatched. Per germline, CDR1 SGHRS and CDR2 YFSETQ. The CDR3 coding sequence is TGCGCCAGCAGGGAGCGGGAGTACAATGAGCAGTTCTTC. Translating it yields CASREREYNEQFF. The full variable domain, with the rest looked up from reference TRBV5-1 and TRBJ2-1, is KAGVTQTPRYLIKTRGQQVTLSCSPISGHRSVSWYQQTPGQGLQFLFEYFSETQRNKGNFPGRFSGRQFSNSRSEMNVSTLELGDSALYLCASREREYNEQFFGPGTRLTVL.

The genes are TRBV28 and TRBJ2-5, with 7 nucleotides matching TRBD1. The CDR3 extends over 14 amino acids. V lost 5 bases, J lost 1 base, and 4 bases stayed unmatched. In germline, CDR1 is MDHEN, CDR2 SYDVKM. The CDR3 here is CASSADRVQETQYF. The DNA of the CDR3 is TGTGCCAGCAGTGCAGACAGGGTCCAAGAGACCCAGTACTTC.

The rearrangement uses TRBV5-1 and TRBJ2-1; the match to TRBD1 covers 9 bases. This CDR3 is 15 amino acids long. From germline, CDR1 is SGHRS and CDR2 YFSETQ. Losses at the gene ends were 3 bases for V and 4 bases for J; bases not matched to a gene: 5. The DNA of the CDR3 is TGCGCCAGCAGCTCCGCCGGGACAGGGTACAATGAGCAGTTCTTC. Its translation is CASSSAGTGYNEQFF.

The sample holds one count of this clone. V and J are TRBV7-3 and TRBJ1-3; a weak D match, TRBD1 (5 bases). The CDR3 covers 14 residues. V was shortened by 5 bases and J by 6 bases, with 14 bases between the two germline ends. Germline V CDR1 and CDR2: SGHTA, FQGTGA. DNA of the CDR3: TGTGCCAGCAGCCTTGGGGGGAATAAAAACACCATATATTTT. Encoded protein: CASSLGGNKNTIYF.

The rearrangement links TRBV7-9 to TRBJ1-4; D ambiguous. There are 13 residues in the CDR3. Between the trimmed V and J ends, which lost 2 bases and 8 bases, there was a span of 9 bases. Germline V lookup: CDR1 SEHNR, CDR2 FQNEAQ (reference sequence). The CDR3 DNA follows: TGTGCCAGCAGCTTAAGTGGGGAGGAAAAACTGTTTTTT. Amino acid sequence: CASSLSGEEKLFF.

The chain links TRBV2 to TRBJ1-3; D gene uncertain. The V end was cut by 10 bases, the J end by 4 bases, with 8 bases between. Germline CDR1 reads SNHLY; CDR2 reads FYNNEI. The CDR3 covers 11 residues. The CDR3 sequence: CATGVGNTIYF. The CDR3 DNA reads TGTGCCACCGGGGTGGGAAACACCATATATTTT.

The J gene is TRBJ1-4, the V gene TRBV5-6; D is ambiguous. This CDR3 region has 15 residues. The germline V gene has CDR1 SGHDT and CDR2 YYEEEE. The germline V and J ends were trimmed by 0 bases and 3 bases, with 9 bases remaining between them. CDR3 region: CASSLAGTSNEKLFF. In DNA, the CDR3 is TGTGCCAGCAGCTTGGCCGGTACCTCTAATGAAAAACTGTTTTTT.

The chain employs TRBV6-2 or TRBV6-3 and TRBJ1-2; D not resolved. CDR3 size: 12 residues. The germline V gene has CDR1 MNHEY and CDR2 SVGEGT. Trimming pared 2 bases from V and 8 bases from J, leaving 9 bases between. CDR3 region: CASSYAGRGYTF. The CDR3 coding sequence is TGTGCCAGCAGTTACGCTGGGCGCGGCTACACCTTC.

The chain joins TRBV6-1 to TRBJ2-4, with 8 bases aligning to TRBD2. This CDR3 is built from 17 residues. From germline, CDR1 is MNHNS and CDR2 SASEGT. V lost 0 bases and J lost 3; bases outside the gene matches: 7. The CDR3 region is CASSEAHSGGLKNIQYF. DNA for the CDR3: TGTGCCAGCAGTGAAGCGCACAGCGGGGGACTCAAAAACATTCAGTACTTC.